The clone carrying this T cell receptor (beta chain) appeared many times. Template material for amplifying TCR beta CDR3 regions consisted of RNA transcripts. Researchers ran a first-round RT-PCR on the TCR CDR3 using the HTBI primer set. TCRdb used MiXCR to reprocess the multiplex PCR reads, holding one entry per CDR3 protein. Here the sample spans around 500,000 distinct CDR3 sequences, approximately 23% being singletons. The data derive from a study of T cells in Graves' hyperthyroidism and ophthalmopathy. Trimming cost V 6 bases and J 4 bases; bases outside gene matches: 5. The CDR3 has 14 amino acids. Per the germline V gene, CDR1 is MDHEN and CDR2 is SYDVKM.

The sequence was collected from a woman between 70 and 85 years old with Graves' ophthalmopathy. V gene TRBV28 combines with J gene TRBJ2-3; 9 positions agree with TRBD2. Specimen: blood. The CDR3 region has the DNA TGTGCCAGCAGACCCGTAGCGGGAGCAGATACGCAGTATTTT. It codes for CASRPVAGADTQYF. Supplemented by reference TRBV28 and TRBJ2-3, the full variable domain reads DVKVTQSSRYLVKRTGEKVFLECVQDMDHENMFWYRQDPGLGLRLIYFSYDVKMKEKGDIPEGYSVSREKKERFSLILESASTNQTSMYLCASRPVAGADTQYFGPGTRLTVL.